The present T cell receptor beta chain was sequenced within a study of blood T cell repertoires in COVID-19. Study-wide background: COVID-19 samples collected from the United States, Italy and Spain covered acute and convalescent phases.

Produced via immunoSEQ multiplex PCR; TCRdb's table is partial and in-frame only. The profile shows around 200,000 clones, 86% of them singletons. The V and J ends lost 0 bases and 7 bases, in that order; junction bases with no gene match: 0. Germline CDR1 and CDR2: SGHRS and YFSETQ. The length of the CDR3 is 14 residues. Comments on this clone: This specimen includes other DNA sequences encoding the same CDR3.

The V call is TRBV5-1, the J call TRBJ1-6; 8 bases map to TRBD1. What was sequenced was peripheral blood. This sequence originates from a man aged 70-80 years with active or convalescent COVID-19. The CDR3 DNA sequence: TGCGCCAGCAGCTTGGACAGGGGGAATTCACCCCTCCACTTT. This translates into CASSLDRGNSPLHF.